These T cell receptor beta chains were read from a single sample in a study of identical twins. TCRdb fed the 5' RACE reads into MiXCR, producing one record per CDR3 protein. The sample includes 280,000 or so distinct CDR3 sequences, more than 6.5% of them seen just once. These sequences were also reported in another study, on yellow fever vaccine responses in identical twins.

Sequenced: memory (CD45RO+) T cells sorted from blood. The source is a woman between 18 and 29 years old in good health. The CDR3 runs from the conserved cysteine through the conserved F or W. D genes are given only for firm matches. Clone size, where shown, is once, few, many, or a class for clones that have expanded.

J: TRBJ1-1; D: TRBD1; V: TRBV10-3; size: many; DNA: TGTGCCATCAGTGAGAGAACCGGGACAGGGAACACTGAAGCTTTCTTT; CDR3: CAISERTGTGNTEAFF
J: TRBJ2-3; D: TRBD1; V: TRBV12-3/TRBV12-4; size: many; DNA: TGTGCCAGCAGCCTCGACTCAGGGGGAGGCACAGATACGCAGTATTTT; CDR3: CASSLDSGGGTDTQYF
J: TRBJ2-1; D: NA; V: TRBV23-1; size: NA; DNA: TGCGCCAGCAGTCAATCTAGGGGGGCCTACAATGAGCAGTTCTTC; CDR3: CASSQSRGAYNEQFF
J: TRBJ2-5; D: NA; V: TRBV10-2; size: NA; DNA: TGCGCCAGCAGTGAGCCCCGGGTCGGGGGGACCCAGTACTTC; CDR3: CASSEPRVGGTQYF
J: TRBJ2-1; D: NA; V: TRBV20-1; size: many; DNA: TGCAGTGCTAGGGGGGACTCCTACAATGAGCAGTTCTTC; CDR3: CSARGDSYNEQFF
J: TRBJ2-3; D: NA; V: TRBV20-1; size: few; DNA: TGCAGTGCTAGAGGCCGGCGTAATACGCAGTATTTT; CDR3: CSARGRRNTQYF
J: TRBJ2-1; D: NA; V: TRBV27; size: NA; DNA: TGTGCCAGCAGTTCTCTGGTGGGGACAAAGGGCTACAATGAGCAGTTCTTC; CDR3: CASSSLVGTKGYNEQFF
J: TRBJ2-1; D: NA; V: TRBV6-5; size: few; DNA: TGTGCCAGCAGTTACTCCAGTGGAGCGTTTTACAATGAGCAGTTCTTC; CDR3: CASSYSSGAFYNEQFF
J: TRBJ1-1; D: TRBD1; V: TRBV9; size: many; DNA: TGTGCCAGCAGCATAAACAGGGGGCTGGACACTGAAGCTTTCTTT; CDR3: CASSINRGLDTEAFF
J: TRBJ1-5; D: NA; V: TRBV27; size: many; DNA: TGTGCCAGCAGTTCCCGGACTCTTATTAGCAATCAGCCCCAGCATTTT; CDR3: CASSSRTLISNQPQHF
J: TRBJ2-2; D: NA; V: TRBV3-1; size: few; DNA: TGTGCCAGCAGCCCCCGGACAAGGGCCGGGGAGCTGTTTTTT; CDR3: CASSPRTRAGELFF
J: TRBJ2-5; D: NA; V: TRBV11-2; size: NA; DNA: TGTGCCAGCAGGCGAAGCGGTCGACAGGTGTGGGAGACCCAGTACTTC; CDR3: CASRRSGRQVWETQYF
J: TRBJ2-5; D: NA; V: TRBV20-1; size: many; DNA: TGCAGTGCTATAGTCAGGGGCGGGGAGACCCAGTACTTC; CDR3: CSAIVRGGETQYF
J: TRBJ2-2; D: TRBD1; V: TRBV29-1; size: many; DNA: TGCAGCGGCACTACAGGGGGCGCTAACACCGGGGAGCTGTTTTTT; CDR3: CSGTTGGANTGELFF
J: TRBJ2-1; D: NA; V: TRBV5-1; size: few; DNA: TGCGCCAGCAGCCCGACCCGCGGGGAACTCAATGAGCAGTTCTTC; CDR3: CASSPTRGELNEQFF
J: TRBJ2-5; D: TRBD2; V: TRBV4-1; size: many; DNA: TGCGCCAGCAGCCAAGGCCGGACTAGCGGTAAAGAGACCCAGTACTTC; CDR3: CASSQGRTSGKETQYF
J: TRBJ1-3; D: NA; V: TRBV28; size: NA; DNA: TGTGCCAGCAGTCCCCCGGGGCCTAACTCTGGAAACACCATATATTTT; CDR3: CASSPPGPNSGNTIYF
J: TRBJ2-7; D: TRBD2; V: TRBV20-1; size: NA; DNA: TGCAGTGCTAGAGGCGGGGCTAGCGGGAGTTCGGACGAGCAGTACTTC; CDR3: CSARGGASGSSDEQYF
J: TRBJ1-1; D: TRBD1; V: TRBV28; size: many; DNA: TGTGCCAGCAGCCCTTGGGACAGGGCTGAAGCTTTCTTT; CDR3: CASSPWDRAEAFF
J: TRBJ2-5; D: NA; V: TRBV20-1; size: few; DNA: TGCAGTGCTAGCGGCCGCCAAGAGACCCAGTACTTC; CDR3: CSASGRQETQYF
J: TRBJ1-6; D: NA; V: TRBV2; size: NA; DNA: TGTGCCACCCCGACCGGGACGGGCAATTCACCCCTCCACTTT; CDR3: CATPTGTGNSPLHF
J: TRBJ2-1; D: NA; V: TRBV12-3/TRBV12-4; size: NA; DNA: TGTGCCAGCAGTTTCTCCGTCTACAATGAGCAGTTCTTC; CDR3: CASSFSVYNEQFF
J: TRBJ2-1; D: TRBD2; V: TRBV6-2/TRBV6-3; size: NA; DNA: TGTGCCAGCAGTTACCCCCCTAGACTAGCCCTTTCCTACAATGAGCAGTTCTTC; CDR3: CASSYPPRLALSYNEQFF
J: TRBJ1-6; D: NA; V: TRBV12-3/TRBV12-4; size: many; DNA: TGTGCCAGCAGTCCCCGGAATAATTCACCCCTCCACTTT; CDR3: CASSPRNNSPLHF
J: TRBJ2-3; D: NA; V: TRBV12-3/TRBV12-4; size: many; DNA: TGTGCCAGCTCCATGGGGATCAACACAGATACGCAGTATTTT; CDR3: CASSMGINTDTQYF
J: TRBJ1-1; D: TRBD1; V: TRBV28; size: NA; DNA: TGTGCCAGCAGTGGGGGACAGGGAATCTTGAACACTGAAGCTTTCTTT; CDR3: CASSGGQGILNTEAFF
J: TRBJ2-5; D: TRBD2; V: TRBV7-6; size: NA; DNA: TGTGCCAGCAGCAAACTAGCGGGGGGTCAAGAGACCCAGTACTTC; CDR3: CASSKLAGGQETQYF
J: TRBJ2-1; D: NA; V: TRBV4-1; size: many; DNA: TGCGCCAGCAGCAAGTGGGGGAGCTCCTACAATGAGCAGTTCTTC; CDR3: CASSKWGSSYNEQFF
J: TRBJ1-2; D: TRBD1; V: TRBV2; size: many; DNA: TGTGCCAGCAGAGGGACAGGAGGCACCTATGACTACACCTTC; CDR3: CASRGTGGTYDYTF
J: TRBJ1-1; D: TRBD1; V: TRBV6-1; size: few; DNA: TGTGCCAGCACGGCCCAGGGGGGCACTGAAGCTTTCTTT; CDR3: CASTAQGGTEAFF
J: TRBJ2-7; D: NA; V: TRBV7-9; size: NA; DNA: TGTGCCAGCAGCCCTCGGGACGGGCCCTACGAGCAGTACTTC; CDR3: CASSPRDGPYEQYF
J: TRBJ2-3; D: TRBD2; V: TRBV6-1; size: NA; DNA: TGTGCCAGCAGCCCGGGACTAGCGCTTACTAGCACAGATACGCAGTATTTT; CDR3: CASSPGLALTSTDTQYF
J: TRBJ1-2; D: TRBD1; V: TRBV6-1; size: many; DNA: TGTGCCAGTGGACAGGGGGATCGGGACGGCTACACCTTC; CDR3: CASGQGDRDGYTF
J: TRBJ2-3; D: NA; V: TRBV25-1; size: many; DNA: TGTGCCAGCAGTGAAGACCAAGATACGCAGTATTTT; CDR3: CASSEDQDTQYF
J: TRBJ2-7; D: TRBD1; V: TRBV9; size: few; DNA: TGTGCCAGCAGCTCCGGGACAGCGGTGGGATTGGGGCAGTACTTC; CDR3: CASSSGTAVGLGQYF
J: TRBJ2-7; D: NA; V: TRBV11-2; size: few; DNA: TGTGCCAGCAGCTTAGAGGCCTCAGGCCCCTACGAGCAGTACTTC; CDR3: CASSLEASGPYEQYF
J: TRBJ2-2; D: NA; V: TRBV4-2; size: many; DNA: TGTGCCAGCAGCCAAGACATGGCCGAGACGGGGGAGCTGTTTTTT; CDR3: CASSQDMAETGELFF
J: TRBJ2-5; D: NA; V: TRBV4-1; size: many; DNA: TGCGCCAGCAGCCAAGAGGGCTGGCAGACCCAGTACTTC; CDR3: CASSQEGWQTQYF
J: TRBJ2-2; D: NA; V: TRBV27; size: few; DNA: TGTGCCAGCGAGAGAAGGACGGGAACCGGGGAGCTGTTTTTT; CDR3: CASERRTGTGELFF
J: TRBJ2-1; D: TRBD2; V: TRBV11-3; size: NA; DNA: TGTGCCAGCAGCTTAGGGGCTAGCGGGAACTACAATGAGCAGTTCTTC; CDR3: CASSLGASGNYNEQFF
J: TRBJ1-4; D: NA; V: TRBV6-1; size: NA; DNA: TGTGCCAGCAGTCCCCGTAGGGCGGGAAATCAAAAACTGTTTTTT; CDR3: CASSPRRAGNQKLFF
J: TRBJ2-5; D: NA; V: TRBV5-1; size: few; DNA: TGCGCCAGCAGCCCGGGGACGATGCAAGAGACCCAGTACTTC; CDR3: CASSPGTMQETQYF
J: TRBJ2-5; D: TRBD2; V: TRBV7-9; size: few; DNA: TGTGCCAGCAGCCCGCTGACTAGCGGGGGGGCAGCGGAGACCCAGTACTTC; CDR3: CASSPLTSGGAAETQYF
J: TRBJ1-1; D: NA; V: TRBV7-9; size: NA; DNA: TGTGCCAGCAGCTTGAAAGGCAGCACTGAAGCTTTCTTT; CDR3: CASSLKGSTEAFF
J: TRBJ2-7; D: TRBD1; V: TRBV6-1; size: NA; DNA: TGTGCCAGCAGGGACAGGGGTCGCTACGAGCAGTACTTC; CDR3: CASRDRGRYEQYF
J: TRBJ2-4; D: TRBD1; V: TRBV25-1; size: few; DNA: TGTGCCAGCAGTGAACACGGACAGGGCGAGTGGGACAAAAACATTCAGTACTTC; CDR3: CASSEHGQGEWDKNIQYF
J: TRBJ2-1; D: TRBD1; V: TRBV24-1; size: many; DNA: TGTGCCACCAGTGCCAGGACAGGGGGCTCCTACAATGAGCAGTTCTTC; CDR3: CATSARTGGSYNEQFF
J: TRBJ1-1; D: NA; V: TRBV12-3/TRBV12-4; size: NA; DNA: TGTGCCAGCAGTTTAGCACGAGGGGTGAACACTGAAGCTTTCTTT; CDR3: CASSLARGVNTEAFF
J: TRBJ2-1; D: TRBD2; V: TRBV6-1; size: NA; DNA: TGTGCCAGCAAGGGACTAGCGGGACGCTCCTACAATGAGCAGTTCTTC; CDR3: CASKGLAGRSYNEQFF
J: TRBJ2-1; D: TRBD2; V: TRBV20-1; size: NA; DNA: TGCAGTGCTAGAGATCGGGGTAGCGGGGGATTTAGCAATGAGCAGTTCTTC; CDR3: CSARDRGSGGFSNEQFF
J: TRBJ2-5; D: NA; V: TRBV7-2; size: many; DNA: TGTGCCAGCAGCTTAACGGACAGACAAGAGACCCAGTACTTC; CDR3: CASSLTDRQETQYF
J: TRBJ1-2; D: NA; V: TRBV5-1; size: many; DNA: TGCGCCAGCAGCTTGGACGGGCCTTTCGGTCTTATTACCTTC; CDR3: CASSLDGPFGLITF
J: TRBJ2-1; D: TRBD2; V: TRBV5-5; size: few; DNA: TGTGCCAGCAGCTTGGTACTAGCGGTCAATGAGCAGTTCTTC; CDR3: CASSLVLAVNEQFF
J: TRBJ1-4; D: NA; V: TRBV7-9; size: many; DNA: TGTGCCAGCAGCTTCTCTCGGGGGCGAACTAATGAAAAACTGTTTTTT; CDR3: CASSFSRGRTNEKLFF
J: TRBJ2-1; D: TRBD1; V: TRBV12-3/TRBV12-4; size: many; DNA: TGTGCCAGCAGCCCCCCCCCCGGGACAGGGGGCTATGAGCAGTTCTTC; CDR3: CASSPPPGTGGYEQFF
J: TRBJ2-2; D: TRBD2; V: TRBV4-2; size: few; DNA: TGTGCCAGCAGCCGCGAGAGCGGGAGTCTCGCCGGGGAGCTGTTTTTT; CDR3: CASSRESGSLAGELFF
J: TRBJ2-5; D: NA; V: TRBV5-1; size: NA; DNA: TGCGCCAGCAGCTTGGAGGGACACCGCGGGGCCCAGTACTTC; CDR3: CASSLEGHRGAQYF
J: TRBJ1-6; D: TRBD1; V: TRBV20-1; size: many; DNA: TGCAGTGCTCGGGACAGGGAGAATTCACCCCTCCACTTT; CDR3: CSARDRENSPLHF
J: TRBJ2-4; D: NA; V: TRBV10-3; size: many; DNA: TGTGCCATCAGTGAATCCACAGTACTAGCCAAAAACATTCAGTACTTC; CDR3: CAISESTVLAKNIQYF